These 28 T cell receptor beta chains originate from one sample sequenced in a study of blood T cell repertoires in COVID-19. TCRdb's copy holds only in-frame clones and misses some; the assay was immunoSEQ multiplex PCR. Among about 210,000 clones listed, roughly 90% were seen once. Sequenced: peripheral blood. These receptors were taken from a man aged 18 to 30 with active or convalescent COVID-19.

In DNA, the CDR3 is TGTGCCAGCAGCCCGACGGCGGGGGGATACCAAGAGACCCAGTACTTC. Its translation: CASSPTAGGYQETQYF. J is TRBJ2-5 and V is TRBV7-2; 8 bases are shared with TRBD2. This CDR3 contains 16 residues. The V gene's germline CDR1 is SGHTA and CDR2 FQGNSA. The trim removed 5 bases at V and 0 bases at J, leaving 8 bases unmatched.

The chain uses TRBV7-9 and TRBJ1-5, with TRBD1 as a possible D gene (5 bases). The CDR3 is 14 amino acids. Germline CDR1 SEHNR, CDR2 FQNEAQ (reference sequence). V gave up 3 bases and J gave up 3 bases, with 9 bases separating them. The CDR3: CASSFTGVNQPQHF. The DNA for the CDR3 is TGTGCCAGCAGCTTCACAGGAGTCAATCAGCCCCAGCATTTT.

This chain joins TRBV4-1 and TRBJ2-7, with a weak D call TRBD1 (5 bases). The CDR3 has 15 amino acids. Germline CDR1 and CDR2: MGHRA and YSYEKL. The V gene lost 0 bases and the J gene lost 2 bases, with 11 bases spanning the gap. The CDR3 DNA reads TGCGCCAGCAGCCAAGATGTAACAGGAGCCTACGAGCAGTACTTC. It translates to CASSQDVTGAYEQYF.

This clone is a singleton in its sample. The rearrangement links TRBV29-1 to TRBJ2-1, with unresolved D. The CDR3 has 11 amino acids. The germline V gene encodes CDR1 SQVTM and CDR2 ANQGSEA. Between the trimmed V and J ends, which lost 5 bases and 0 bases, there was a span of 2 bases. The CDR3, as DNA: TGCAGCGTTCTCTCCTACAATGAGCAGTTCTTC. Protein product: CSVLSYNEQFF.

The chain has TRBV27 and TRBJ1-3; D is unclear. The CDR3 runs 12 residues. The ends were cut back, 10 bases at V and 1 base at J, with 8 bases in the middle. Germline lookup yields CDR1 MNHEY and CDR2 SMNVEV (reference sequence). CDR3 in amino acids: CATPTSGNTIYF. DNA for the CDR3: TGTGCCACCCCGACTTCTGGAAACACCATATATTTT.

The chain recombines TRBV27 with TRBJ2-2; 14 positions agree with TRBD2. The CDR3 has 18 amino acids. J was trimmed by 3 bases and V by 5 bases; bases with no gene match: 8. Germline CDR1 and CDR2: MNHEY and SMNVEV (reference sequence). CDR3 amino acids: CASSLTSGGASDTGELFF. CDR3 sequence (DNA): TGTGCCAGCAGTCTGACTAGCGGGGGGGCCTCGGACACCGGGGAGCTGTTTTTT.

The rearrangement uses TRBV5-6 and TRBJ1-1, with D possibly being TRBD1 (5 bases). Between the trimmed V and J ends, which lost 5 bases and 3 bases, there was a span of 29 bases. This CDR3 is built from 19 residues. Germline lookup yields CDR1 SGHDT and CDR2 YYEEEE. The CDR3, as DNA: TGTGCCAGCAGTCAACAATCCGCTATAGCTAGGTGGGGGGACACTGAAGCTTTCTTT. It yields the protein CASSQQSAIARWGDTEAFF.

V gene TRBV25-1 combines with J gene TRBJ1-1; 7 nucleotides match TRBD1. V was pared by 3 bases and J by 3 bases, with 4 bases of the junction left unmatched. The V gene's germline CDR1 is MGHDK and CDR2 SYGVNS. This CDR3 is 14 amino acids long. The CDR3 protein is CASSDPGQHTEAFF. The CDR3 DNA follows: TGTGCCAGCAGTGACCCGGGACAGCACACTGAAGCTTTCTTT. The full variable domain, completed using reference TRBV25-1 and TRBJ1-1, is EADIYQTPRYLVIGTGKKITLECSQTMGHDKMYWYQQDPGMELHLIHYSYGVNSTEKGDLSSESTVSRIRTEHFPLTLESARPSHTSQYLCASSDPGQHTEAFFGQGTRLTVV.

The V and J genes are TRBV3-1 (or the pseudogene TRBV3-2) and TRBJ2-3; D is uncertain. V dropped 5 bases and J dropped 2 bases, with 11 bases sitting between them. The CDR3 totals 14 residues. Germline V lookup: CDR1 LGHDT, CDR2 YNNKEL (reference sequence). The CDR3 region is CASSSAGTTDTQYF. The CDR3 region has the DNA TGTGCCAGCAGCTCCGCCGGTACCACAGATACGCAGTATTTT.

V usage is TRBV30 and J usage is TRBJ2-1, with D perhaps matching TRBD2 (6 bases). Per germline, CDR1 GTSNPN and CDR2 SVGIG (reference sequence). Deletions cut 1 base from V and 11 bases from J, with 9 bases between. The CDR3 loop spans 11 amino acids. DNA of the CDR3: TGTGCCTGGAGTGAGACTAGTAAGCAGTTCTTC. It yields the protein CAWSETSKQFF.

This chain connects TRBV6-5 to TRBJ1-2; TRBD1 matches at 7 bases. V lost 7 bases and J lost 4; bases outside the gene matches: 9. The germline V gene has CDR1 MNHEY and CDR2 SVGAGI. The CDR3 spans 14 residues. The chain's CDR3 is CASNNPGQIYGYTF. The CDR3 nucleotides read TGTGCCAGCAACAATCCGGGACAGATCTATGGCTACACCTTC.

The gene calls are TRBV30 and TRBJ1-1; D may be TRBD1 (5 bases). CDR1 GTSNPN and CDR2 SVGIG come from the germline V gene (reference sequence). The CDR3 runs to 15 residues. Trimming cost V 4 bases and J 4 bases, with 19 bases left between them. The DNA for the CDR3 is TGTGCCTGGATCGAGTTCGGGGGGGTGGGCACTGAAGCTTTCTTT. Protein product: CAWIEFGGVGTEAFF.

V usage is TRBV30 and J usage is TRBJ1-1; D remains unclear. The V end lost 3 bases, the J end lost 6 bases, and 8 bases lay between the germline ends. CDR3 size: 11 residues. In germline, CDR1 is GTSNPN, CDR2 SVGIG (reference sequence). The CDR3 sequence: CAWRFQAEAFF. The CDR3 region has the DNA TGTGCCTGGAGATTCCAGGCTGAAGCTTTCTTT.

The CDR3 nucleotides are TGTGCCAGCAGGAAGGACCGGGACAGGGACACTGAAGCTTTCTTT. It specifies CASRKDRDRDTEAFF. The chain uses TRBV6-4 and TRBJ1-1, with 9 bases lining up with TRBD1. CDR1 and CDR2 (germline): MRHNA, SNTAGT. The junction had 8 bases not matched to a gene; V was cut back by 6 bases and J by 3 bases. The CDR3 contains 15 residues.

This chain joins TRBV6-5 and TRBJ1-6; D is ambiguous. The CDR3 is 15 amino acids. The V gene lost 2 bases and the J gene lost 7 bases, with 12 bases spanning the gap. Germline-derived CDR1 and CDR2 are MNHEY and SVGAGI. The CDR3 reads CASSYRAPINSPLHF. CDR3 nucleotide sequence: TGTGCCAGCAGTTACCGAGCACCTATAAATTCACCCCTCCACTTT.

This chain joins TRBV7-2 and TRBJ2-3, with D possibly being TRBD1 (5 bases). The germline gives CDR1 SGHTA, CDR2 FQGNSA. CDR3 length equals 14 residues. V gave up 4 bases and J gave up 4 bases, with 12 bases separating them. The CDR3 loop is CASSSMGPADTQYF. The DNA for the CDR3 is TGTGCCAGCAGCTCAATGGGGCCGGCAGATACGCAGTATTTT.

The rearrangement links TRBV5-4 to TRBJ1-6; tentatively, D is TRBD1 (6 bases). This CDR3 contains 13 residues. V lost 6 bases to trimming and J lost 7 bases, with 11 bases between them. Germline CDR1 reads SGHNT; CDR2 reads YYREEE (reference sequence). The CDR3 sequence: CASKDRMNSPLHF. CDR3 sequence (DNA): TGTGCCAGCAAGGACAGAATGAATTCACCCCTCCACTTT.

The chain links TRBV15 to TRBJ1-5; D is perhaps TRBD1 (5 bases). Trimming stripped 3 bases from V and 16 bases from J, with 19 bases between. Germline V gene sequence: CDR1 LNHNV, CDR2 YYDKDF (reference sequence). The CDR3 is made up of 13 amino acids. The CDR3 sequence is CATSSGGGTAAHF. CDR3 bases: TGTGCCACCAGCAGTGGGGGGGGGACCGCCGCACATTTT.

This clone was recorded once. The chain has TRBV3-1 (or the pseudogene TRBV3-2) and TRBJ1-1; 7 positions agree with TRBD1. V shed 1 base, J shed 8 bases, and the junction held 7 bases outside the gene matches. This CDR3 is 14 amino acids long. Germline V gives CDR1 LGHDT, CDR2 YNNKEL (reference sequence). The CDR3 region has the DNA TGTGCCAGCAGCCAAGCCGAGGCGACAGGGGAAGCTTTCTTT. Residues: CASSQAEATGEAFF.

This rearrangement joins TRBV2 to TRBJ1-6, with D possibly TRBD1 on 6 matching bases. V lost 7 bases and J lost 5, with 12 bases in between. Germline V lookup: CDR1 SNHLY, CDR2 FYNNEI. The CDR3 has 14 amino acids. The CDR3 DNA reads as TGTGCCAGCAAAGGACCAGGGGATAATTCACCCCTCCACTTT. It encodes CASKGPGDNSPLHF.

The chain uses TRBV19 and TRBJ2-1; 10 bases are shared with TRBD1. In germline, CDR1 is LNHDA, CDR2 SQIVND (reference sequence). This CDR3 region has 19 residues. Trimming at V came to 3 bases and at J to 8 bases, leaving 19 bases not matched to a gene. The CDR3, as DNA: TGTGCCAGTAGTATCGGGCGACCATTCCGGGACAGGGGACACCATGAGCAGTTCTTC. It specifies CASSIGRPFRDRGHHEQFF.

This clone was recorded only once. The CDR3 is CASTSPPDDYGYTF. CDR3 coding DNA: TGTGCCAGCACCTCACCCCCAGATGACTATGGCTACACCTTC. The chain couples TRBV5-4 to TRBJ1-2; the D is unclear. The V gene's germline CDR1 is SGHNT and CDR2 YYREEE (reference sequence). The length of the CDR3 is 14 residues. Trimming left V 6 bases short and J 3 bases short, with 15 bases between.

This chain connects TRBV7-9 to TRBJ1-2; no clear D. Trimming pared 2 bases from V and 7 bases from J, leaving 17 bases between. The CDR3 length is 15 residues. In germline, CDR1 is SEHNR, CDR2 FQNEAQ (reference sequence). CDR3 coding DNA: TGTGCCAGCAGCTTATTAAACGAGGGTGTGAGTGGCTACACCTTC. Its translation is CASSLLNEGVSGYTF. Combining the CDR3 with reference TRBV7-9 and TRBJ1-2 gives the whole variable domain DTGVSQNPRHKITKRGQNVTFRCDPISEHNRLYWYRQTLGQGPEFLTYFQNEAQLEKSRLLSDRFSAERPKGSFSTLEIQRTEQGDSAMYLCASSLLNEGVSGYTFGSGTRLTVV.

V is TRBV6-5 and J is TRBJ1-2, with D hard to call. This CDR3 spans 13 amino acids. Trimming removed 6 bases from V and 4 bases from J, with 12 bases in between. The germline gives CDR1 MNHEY, CDR2 SVGAGI. This chain's CDR3 is CASSPTVGYGYTF. The CDR3 DNA reads TGTGCCAGCAGCCCGACTGTGGGCTATGGCTACACCTTC.

The chain carries TRBV5-1 and TRBJ2-6; TRBD2 might be the D (5 bases). Trimming stripped 0 bases from V and 2 bases from J, with 12 bases between. This CDR3 has 17 residues. Germline V gene sequence: CDR1 SGHRS, CDR2 YFSETQ. The CDR3 coding sequence is TGCGCCAGCAGCTTGGTAGTCGGGATTACTGGGGCCAACGTCCTGACTTTC. Protein: CASSLVVGITGANVLTF.

The chain employs TRBV5-1 and TRBJ1-2, with 7 nucleotides matching TRBD1. The CDR3 is made up of 15 amino acids. Looked up from germline, CDR1 is SGHRS and CDR2 is YFSETQ. Trimming at V came to 4 bases and at J to 0 bases, leaving 6 bases not matched to a gene. The CDR3 DNA is TGCGCCAGCAGCCCTACAGGGGATACTAACTATGGCTACACCTTC. It is translated as CASSPTGDTNYGYTF. Variable domain in full (rest from reference TRBV5-1 and TRBJ1-2): KAGVTQTPRYLIKTRGQQVTLSCSPISGHRSVSWYQQTPGQGLQFLFEYFSETQRNKGNFPGRFSGRQFSNSRSEMNVSTLELGDSALYLCASSPTGDTNYGYTFGSGTRLTVV.

The chain uses TRBV6-5 and TRBJ1-6, with D possibly matching TRBD1 (6 bases). Per germline, CDR1 MNHEY and CDR2 SVGAGI. The V end was cut by 2 bases, the J end by 6 bases, with 11 bases between. The CDR3 spans 15 residues. The CDR3 bases are TGTGCCAGCAGTTACGGTCCACAGGGTAATTCACCCCTCCACTTT. Translation: CASSYGPQGNSPLHF.

The chain recombines TRBV29-1 with TRBJ1-1; D is possibly TRBD1 (6 bases). Trimming cost V 3 bases and J 4 bases, with 12 bases left between them. Germline V gene sequence: CDR1 SQVTM, CDR2 ANQGSEA. This CDR3 has 13 amino acids. As DNA, the CDR3 is TGCAGCGTTGACAGGGGTAAGGGCACTGAAGCTTTCTTT. Its translation is CSVDRGKGTEAFF.